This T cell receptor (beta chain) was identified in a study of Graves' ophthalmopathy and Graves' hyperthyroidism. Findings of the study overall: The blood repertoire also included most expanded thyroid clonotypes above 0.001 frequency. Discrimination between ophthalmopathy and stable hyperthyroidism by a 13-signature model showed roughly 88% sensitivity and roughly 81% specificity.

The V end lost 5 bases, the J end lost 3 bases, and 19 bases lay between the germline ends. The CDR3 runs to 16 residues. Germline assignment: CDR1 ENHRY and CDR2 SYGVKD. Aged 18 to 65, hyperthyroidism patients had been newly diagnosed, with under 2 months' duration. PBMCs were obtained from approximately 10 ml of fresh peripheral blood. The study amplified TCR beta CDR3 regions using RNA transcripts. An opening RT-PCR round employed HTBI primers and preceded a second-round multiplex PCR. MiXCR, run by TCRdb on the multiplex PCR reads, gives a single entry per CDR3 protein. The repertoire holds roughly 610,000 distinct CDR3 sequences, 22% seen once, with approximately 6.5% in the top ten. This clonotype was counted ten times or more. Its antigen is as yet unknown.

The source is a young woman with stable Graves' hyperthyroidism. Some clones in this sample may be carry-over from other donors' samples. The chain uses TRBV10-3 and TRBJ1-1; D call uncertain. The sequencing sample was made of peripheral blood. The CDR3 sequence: CAISTGPRSLYTEAFF. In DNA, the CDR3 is TGTGCCATCAGTACTGGGCCGCGAAGTCTATACACTGAAGCTTTCTTT.